Only a few counts were recorded for the clone carrying this TCR beta chain. The antigen remains undetermined. The ends were cut back, 1 base at V and 6 bases at J, with 10 bases in the middle. The CDR3 sequence is 14 residues long. Germline V gene data show CDR1 as LGHDT and CDR2 as YNNKEL (reference sequence). This sample is part of a study of T-cell memory formation after mild COVID-19. TCRdb re-derived calls from the 5' RACE reads in MiXCR, one entry per CDR3 protein. This table has 190,000 or so distinct CDR3 sequences, over 9.5% appearing once. Regarding the study as a whole: Some SARS-CoV-2-responding clones were already detected in memory before infection.

V is TRBV3-1 and J is TRBJ1-5; D is undetermined. This clonotype originated in a man younger than 35 who had mild COVID-19 (a few samples of this study predate the infection). Cell type and time point are not known. The sample comprised PBMCs or a T cell subset sorted from them (not recorded which). Here the CDR3 DNA reads TGTGCCAGCAGCCAAGGTAGACTTGGTCAGCCCCAGCATTTT. Translating gives CASSQGRLGQPQHF.